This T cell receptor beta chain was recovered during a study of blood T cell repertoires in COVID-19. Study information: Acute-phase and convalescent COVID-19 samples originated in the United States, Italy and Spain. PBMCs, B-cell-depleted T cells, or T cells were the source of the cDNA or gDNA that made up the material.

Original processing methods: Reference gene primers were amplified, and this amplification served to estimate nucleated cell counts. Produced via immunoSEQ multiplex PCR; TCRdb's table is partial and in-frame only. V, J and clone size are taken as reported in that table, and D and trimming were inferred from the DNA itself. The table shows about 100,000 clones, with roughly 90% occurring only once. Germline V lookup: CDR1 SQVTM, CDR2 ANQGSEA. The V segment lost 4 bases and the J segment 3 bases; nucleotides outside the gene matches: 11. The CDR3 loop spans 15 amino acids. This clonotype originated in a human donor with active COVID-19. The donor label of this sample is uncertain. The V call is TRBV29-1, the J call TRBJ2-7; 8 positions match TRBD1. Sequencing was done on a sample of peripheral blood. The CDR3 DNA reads TGCAGCGTTGCGGCCTCGACAGGGGCCTTCTACGAGCAGTACTTC. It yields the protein CSVAASTGAFYEQYF.